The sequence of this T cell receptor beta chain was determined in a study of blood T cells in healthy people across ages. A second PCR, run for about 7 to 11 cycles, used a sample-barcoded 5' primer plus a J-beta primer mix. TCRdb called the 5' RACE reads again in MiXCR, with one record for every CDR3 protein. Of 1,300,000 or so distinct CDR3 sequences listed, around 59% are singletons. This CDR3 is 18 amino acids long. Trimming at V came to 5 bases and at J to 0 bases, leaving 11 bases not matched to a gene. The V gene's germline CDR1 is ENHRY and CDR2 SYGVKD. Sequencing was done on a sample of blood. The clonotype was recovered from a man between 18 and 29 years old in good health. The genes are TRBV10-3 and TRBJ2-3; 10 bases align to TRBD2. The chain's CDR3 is CAISPAGGPWQSTDTQYF. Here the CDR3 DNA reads TGTGCCATCAGTCCAGCGGGGGGGCCGTGGCAAAGCACAGATACGCAGTATTTT.